A selection of T cell receptor beta chains follows, all from one sample in a study of T-cell memory formation after mild COVID-19. TCRdb re-called the 5' RACE reads through MiXCR, storing one row per CDR3 protein. The sample has 250,000 or so distinct CDR3 sequences; roughly 17% are singletons. The sequencing sample was made of PBMCs or a T cell subset sorted from them (not recorded which). All receptors come from a man younger than 35 who had mild COVID-19 (a few samples of this study predate the infection). Cell type and time point are not known. CDR3s include the opening cysteine and the closing phenylalanine or tryptophan. The D gene is left open where the match is weak. Size values are once, few and many counts, or a class for expanded clones, and some rows have none.

-	TRBV11-2	TRBD2	TRBJ2-1	CASSSQMAGGTSYNEQFF	TGTGCCAGCAGCTCCCAGATGGCGGGGGGGACGTCCTACAATGAGCAGTTCTTC
many	TRBV4-3	-	TRBJ2-7	CASSQGPGYEQYF	TGCGCCAGCAGCCAAGGTCCAGGCTACGAGCAGTACTTC
-	TRBV5-1	-	TRBJ2-1	CASSYDSLVYNEQFF	TGCGCCAGCAGTTACGACAGCTTAGTTTACAATGAGCAGTTCTTC
few	TRBV2	-	TRBJ1-4	CASSEAARPNEKLFF	TGTGCCAGCAGTGAAGCAGCGAGGCCTAATGAAAAACTGTTTTTT
-	TRBV7-2	TRBD2	TRBJ2-5	CASSSSGGTRETQYF	TGTGCCAGCAGCTCTAGCGGGGGGACGAGAGAGACCCAGTACTTC
few	TRBV7-9	-	TRBJ2-7	CASSLSPIEQYF	TGTGCCAGCAGCTTATCCCCAATCGAGCAGTACTTC
once	TRBV7-2	-	TRBJ1-4	CASSLGGAGPGEKLFF	TGTGCCAGCAGCTTAGGGGGTGCGGGGCCAGGAGAAAAACTGTTTTTT
few	TRBV7-8	TRBD2	TRBJ2-3	CATAGEWDTQYF	TGTGCCACTGCGGGGGAGTGGGATACGCAGTATTTT
-	TRBV6-2/TRBV6-3	-	TRBJ2-5	CASSYDYPRTQYF	TGTGCCAGCAGTTACGACTACCCTAGGACCCAGTACTTC
-	TRBV11-2	-	TRBJ2-5	CASSPGTTGTQYF	TGTGCCAGCAGCCCTGGGACCACAGGGACCCAGTACTTC
-	TRBV5-1	-	TRBJ1-1	CASRQGSSNPEAFF	TGCGCCAGCAGGCAGGGGTCTTCAAACCCTGAAGCTTTCTTT
few	TRBV10-3	-	TRBJ2-7	CAISEGTEQYF	TGTGCCATCAGTGAGGGGACGGAGCAGTACTTC
few	TRBV11-2	-	TRBJ2-5	CASSQIPGRIGKTQYF	TGTGCCAGCAGCCAGATACCAGGGAGGATAGGAAAGACCCAGTACTTC
-	TRBV7-6	TRBD1	TRBJ2-5	CASSLRDRNRQETQYF	TGTGCCAGCAGCTTAAGGGACAGGAACCGCCAAGAGACCCAGTACTTC
-	TRBV2	-	TRBJ1-6	CASSEESSPLHF	TGTGCCAGCAGTGAAGAGAGTTCACCCCTCCACTTT
-	TRBV18	-	TRBJ2-7	CASSPGHEQYF	TGTGCCAGCTCACCAGGACACGAGCAGTACTTC
-	TRBV7-9	-	TRBJ2-5	CASSLFGDPETQYF	TGTGCCAGCAGCTTATTTGGGGACCCGGAGACCCAGTACTTC
few	TRBV12-3/TRBV12-4	-	TRBJ2-2	CASSFSGTTGELFF	TGTGCCAGCAGTTTTTCAGGGACCACCGGGGAGCTGTTTTTT
-	TRBV27	-	TRBJ1-5	CASSRGGYNQPQHF	TGTGCCAGCTCTCGGGGAGGGTACAATCAGCCCCAGCATTTT
few	TRBV7-6	-	TRBJ2-3	CASSLQGPPSGDTQYF	TGTGCCAGCAGCCTTCAGGGACCCCCCTCGGGAGATACGCAGTATTTT
-	TRBV20-1	TRBD1	TRBJ2-1	CSARVAGGAGDNEQFF	TGCAGTGCTAGAGTGGCAGGGGGCGCCGGCGACAATGAGCAGTTCTTC
many	TRBV12-3/TRBV12-4	-	TRBJ2-5	CASSLWTSGGETQYF	TGTGCCAGCAGTTTATGGACATCGGGTGGCGAGACCCAGTACTTC
few	TRBV3-1	-	TRBJ2-2	CASSRSRGGGTGELFF	TGTGCCAGCAGCCGATCGCGAGGAGGTGGCACCGGGGAGCTGTTTTTT
-	TRBV6-5	-	TRBJ2-5	CASSHQTETQYF	TGTGCCAGCAGTCACCAGACAGAGACCCAGTACTTC
few	TRBV10-2	-	TRBJ1-3	CASGRGLDGNTIYF	TGCGCCAGCGGGCGCGGCCTGGACGGAAACACCATATATTTT
once	TRBV3-1	TRBD2	TRBJ2-5	CATLLAGVETQYF	TGTGCCACCCTACTAGCGGGGGTAGAGACCCAGTACTTC
few	TRBV4-2	TRBD2	TRBJ2-3	CASRPLAGGSDTQYF	TGTGCCAGCAGACCACTAGCGGGGGGAAGTGATACGCAGTATTTT
few	TRBV4-1	TRBD2	TRBJ2-3	CASSQGAGGADTQYF	TGCGCCAGCAGCCAAGGGGCGGGGGGTGCAGATACGCAGTATTTT
-	TRBV7-3	TRBD2	TRBJ2-1	CASSHIAGLSYNEQFF	TGTGCCAGCAGCCACATAGCGGGGCTGTCCTACAATGAGCAGTTCTTC
few	TRBV19	-	TRBJ1-1	CASSPVGTMNTEAFF	TGTGCCAGTAGCCCCGTCGGGACCATGAACACTGAAGCTTTCTTT
few	TRBV12-3/TRBV12-4	-	TRBJ2-1	CASSFLPPGGNNEQFF	TGTGCCAGCAGTTTTTTACCGCCTGGCGGGAACAATGAGCAGTTCTTC
-	TRBV10-3	-	TRBJ2-3	CAIRAVSGNTDTQYF	TGTGCCATCAGAGCGGTTTCCGGAAACACAGATACGCAGTATTTT
-	TRBV14	TRBD1	TRBJ2-1	CASSQATGQKQFF	TGTGCCAGCAGCCAAGCGACGGGACAGAAGCAGTTCTTC
-	TRBV7-9	-	TRBJ1-2	CASSNSTVGIAGGGYTF	TGTGCCAGCAGCAATTCGACGGTGGGGATCGCCGGGGGGGGCTACACCTTC
-	TRBV5-1	TRBD1	TRBJ2-2	CASGTGAFGELFF	TGCGCCAGCGGGACAGGGGCATTCGGGGAGCTGTTTTTT
-	TRBV6-5	TRBD1	TRBJ1-6	CASSIGTGEWSPPLHF	TGTGCCAGCAGTATCGGGACAGGGGAATGGAGTCCACCCCTCCACTTT
few	TRBV12-3/TRBV12-4	-	TRBJ2-4	CASSPTGRPFLLAKNIQYF	TGTGCCAGCAGTCCAACGGGACGACCTTTCCTCTTAGCCAAAAACATTCAGTACTTC
-	TRBV5-1	-	TRBJ2-2	CASSFRGADTGELFF	TGCGCCAGCAGCTTCAGAGGGGCCGACACCGGGGAGCTGTTTTTT
-	TRBV5-1	-	TRBJ2-3	CASSLFEGDTQYF	TGCGCCAGCAGCTTATTCGAGGGGGATACGCAGTATTTT
few	TRBV10-3	TRBD1	TRBJ2-2	CAISETGQGASGELFF	TGTGCCATCAGTGAGACCGGACAGGGCGCTTCCGGGGAGCTGTTTTTT
-	TRBV19	-	TRBJ2-1	CASSMGLGGSYNEQFF	TGTGCCAGTAGTATGGGCCTCGGGGGCTCCTACAATGAGCAGTTCTTC
-	TRBV7-9	-	TRBJ1-3	CASSLSARLSGNTIYF	TGTGCCAGCAGCTTGAGCGCCCGGCTCTCTGGAAACACCATATATTTT
-	TRBV6-2/TRBV6-3	-	TRBJ1-1	CAHRAPAGTEAFF	TGTGCCCACAGAGCCCCGGCGGGGACTGAAGCTTTCTTT
-	TRBV7-2	-	TRBJ2-7	CASSSSGTLREQYF	TGTGCCAGCAGCTCGTCCGGGACCCTCAGGGAGCAGTACTTC
-	TRBV10-3	-	TRBJ2-3	CAISELGGVGDTQYF	TGTGCCATCAGTGAGCTCGGGGGTGTCGGAGATACGCAGTATTTT